Following are 20 T cell receptor beta chains from one sample sequenced in a study of T cell responses to AZD1222 COVID-19 vaccine. TCRdb's copy holds only in-frame clones and misses some; the assay was immunoSEQ multiplex PCR. The sample records approximately 130,000 clones, 85% to 95% being singletons. This material consisted of peripheral blood, taken on day 0 of AZD1222 vaccination. These receptor sequences come from an adult in good health.

CDR3 protein: CASRDRGYGYTF. The DNA of the CDR3 is TGTGCCAGCCGGGACAGGGGCTATGGCTACACCTTC. V and J are TRBV19 and TRBJ1-2; TRBD1 agrees at 10 bases. V lost 9 bases and J lost 4; bases outside the gene matches: 2. The CDR3 loop spans 12 amino acids. The V gene's germline CDR1 is LNHDA and CDR2 SQIVND (reference sequence).

The CDR3 is CASSQGLYRGGTDTQYF. The CDR3 nucleotides are TGCGCCAGCAGCCAAGGCCTTTATAGGGGGGGCACAGATACGCAGTATTTT. The genes are TRBV4-1 and TRBJ2-3; D might be TRBD1 or TRBD2, each matching 6 bases. Trimming took 1 base from V and 1 from J, leaving 15 bases between them. The CDR3 totals 17 residues. Germline V lookup: CDR1 MGHRA, CDR2 YSYEKL.

V gene TRBV9 combines with J gene TRBJ1-4, with D possibly being TRBD1 (5 bases). Germline V gene lookup returns CDR1 SGDLS and CDR2 YYNGEE. This CDR3 is built from 14 residues. Trimming removed 0 bases at V and 7 bases at J, with 10 bases between. CDR3 loop: CASSVGTSGEKLFF. CDR3 bases: TGTGCCAGCAGCGTAGGGACATCAGGTGAAAAACTGTTTTTT.

The V gene is TRBV3-1 (or the pseudogene TRBV3-2), the J gene TRBJ1-2; D unclear. This CDR3 is built from 11 residues. V dropped 4 bases and J dropped 6 bases, with 6 bases sitting between them. Germline loops: CDR1 LGHDT, CDR2 YNNKEL (reference sequence). CDR3 sequence (DNA): TGTGCCAGCAGCCTGTCTAATGGCTACACCTTC. Translating gives CASSLSNGYTF.

V usage is TRBV12-5 and J usage is TRBJ1-5; TRBD1 matches at 11 bases. V lost 6 bases and J lost 0; bases outside the gene matches: 7. Germline CDR1 is LGHNT and CDR2 is FRNRAP. The CDR3 sequence is 17 residues long. The CDR3 region has the DNA TGTGCTAGTGGACCGGGACAGGGGGTCTATAGCAATCAGCCCCAGCATTTT. It codes for CASGPGQGVYSNQPQHF.

V and J are TRBV28 and TRBJ1-6, with D possibly TRBD1 on 5 matching bases. V was shortened by 2 bases and J by 5 bases, with 16 bases between the two germline ends. The CDR3 is made up of 17 amino acids. Germline V gene data show CDR1 as MDHEN and CDR2 as SYDVKM. In nucleotides, the CDR3 is TGTGCCAGCAGTTTAGCCGGGGGACCTAGGCATAATTCACCCCTCCACTTT. It is translated as CASSLAGGPRHNSPLHF.

V and J are TRBV7-2 and TRBJ1-2; D uncertain. The CDR3 has 13 amino acids. CDR1 is SGHTA and CDR2 is FQGNSA in the germline V gene. Trimming left V 8 bases short and J 4 bases short, with 14 bases between. This CDR3 is CASQPSFRYGYTF. DNA for the CDR3: TGTGCCAGCCAGCCCTCTTTTCGCTATGGCTACACCTTC.

This rearrangement joins TRBV11-3 to TRBJ2-5, with D unresolved. CDR1 and CDR2 from the germline V gene are SGHNT and YENEEA. This CDR3 has 13 residues. Trimming stripped 0 bases from V and 5 bases from J, with 7 bases between. The CDR3 protein is CASSLDARETQYF. DNA for the CDR3: TGTGCCAGCAGCTTAGACGCGAGGGAGACCCAGTACTTC.

The chain combines TRBV3-1 (or the pseudogene TRBV3-2) with TRBJ2-2; 14 bases are shared with TRBD2. Trimming at V came to 4 bases and at J to 2 bases, leaving 3 bases not matched to a gene. The CDR3 spans 17 residues. Per the germline V gene, CDR1 is LGHDT and CDR2 is YNNKEL (reference sequence). The CDR3 is CASSLGLAGANTGELFF. The DNA for the CDR3 is TGTGCCAGCAGCCTGGGACTAGCGGGGGCTAACACCGGGGAGCTGTTTTTT.

The chain carries TRBV7-8 and TRBJ1-2; 12 bases match TRBD1. Germline-derived CDR1 and CDR2 are SGHVS and FQNEAQ. CDR3 size: 16 residues. V was clipped by 2 bases and J by 7 bases; unmatched bases: 8. The CDR3 DNA sequence: TGTGCCAGCAGCTTAAGTTGGGACAGGGGGCTCGGTGGCTACACCTTC. It is translated as CASSLSWDRGLGGYTF.

This clone was detected only once. This rearrangement joins TRBV19 to TRBJ1-1; 7 nucleotides match TRBD1. Germline V lookup: CDR1 LNHDA, CDR2 SQIVND (reference sequence). This CDR3 is built from 16 residues. Trimming removed 6 bases from V and 1 base from J; junction bases left unmatched: 11. The CDR3 DNA sequence: TGTGCCAGTAGCCTACTTGTAGGGGGCAGGAACACTGAAGCTTTCTTT. Translated, it gives CASSLLVGGRNTEAFF.

The chain uses TRBV19 and TRBJ2-3, with no clear D. CDR1 LNHDA and CDR2 SQIVND come from the germline V gene (reference sequence). The CDR3 sequence is 13 residues long. Trimming left V 5 bases short and J 6 bases short, with 12 bases between. As DNA, the CDR3 is TGTGCCAGTAGTCCCCCCCAAGGGGATACGCAGTATTTT. This translates into CASSPPQGDTQYF.

The rearrangement joins TRBV14 to TRBJ1-2; D unresolved. Germline values: CDR1 SGHDN, CDR2 FVKESK. V lost 2 bases, J lost 0 bases, and 16 bases lay in between. This CDR3 comprises 17 residues. The CDR3 DNA follows: TGTGCCAGCAGCCAACTGGATACAGCGGCGTCTAACTATGGCTACACCTTC. Encoded protein: CASSQLDTAASNYGYTF.

This clone was seen a few times. The chain links TRBV5-6 to TRBJ2-2; D not certain. Germline V gives CDR1 SGHDT, CDR2 YYEEEE. The CDR3 runs to 16 residues. The V end lost 0 bases, the J end lost 3 bases, and 12 bases lay between the germline ends. The CDR3 nucleotides are TGTGCCAGCAGCTTGGCCGATCGGAGATACACCGGGGAGCTGTTTTTT. This encodes CASSLADRRYTGELFF.

The chain has TRBV7-8 and TRBJ2-1; D unresolved. Germline loops: CDR1 SGHVS, CDR2 FQNEAQ. Trimming pared 2 bases from V and 8 bases from J, leaving 13 bases between. CDR3 length equals 14 residues. The CDR3 loop is CASSLRPGGDEQFF. The CDR3 region has the DNA TGTGCCAGCAGCTTACGTCCAGGTGGGGATGAGCAGTTCTTC.

The genes are TRBV4-1 and TRBJ2-2, with 8 bases fitting TRBD1. Trimming removed 1 base from V and 4 bases from J; junction bases left unmatched: 11. Germline lookup yields CDR1 MGHRA and CDR2 YSYEKL. The length of the CDR3 is 18 residues. DNA for the CDR3: TGCGCCAGCAGCCAAGCGGGAGCTCGGACAGGGAGCACCGGGGAGCTGTTTTTT. Protein sequence: CASSQAGARTGSTGELFF.

The chain combines TRBV15 with TRBJ1-2, with TRBD1 as a possible D gene (5 bases). The germline gives CDR1 LNHNV, CDR2 YYDKDF (reference sequence). This CDR3 has 16 residues. The V gene lost 5 bases and the J gene lost 0 bases, with 16 bases spanning the gap. Here the CDR3 DNA reads TGTGCCACCAGCCGGGGTAACGGGGCGGCTAACTATGGCTACACCTTC. Its protein is CATSRGNGAANYGYTF. The whole variable domain, filled in from reference TRBV15 and TRBJ1-2, reads DAMVIQNPRYQVTQFGKPVTLSCSQTLNHNVMYWYQQKSSQAPKLLFHYYDKDFNNEADTPDNFQSRRPNTSFCFLDIRSPGLGDTAMYLCATSRGNGAANYGYTFGSGTRLTVV.

This rearrangement joins TRBV5-1 to TRBJ1-5, with D possibly matching TRBD1 (6 bases). V gave up 0 bases and J gave up 5 bases, with 15 bases separating them. The V gene's germline CDR1 is SGHRS and CDR2 YFSETQ. The CDR3 sequence is 16 residues long. The CDR3, as DNA: TGCGCCAGCAGCTTGGGGGGTACAGGGAGCGATCAGCCCCAGCATTTT. It yields the protein CASSLGGTGSDQPQHF. The variable domain in full, with the rest retrieved from reference TRBV5-1 and TRBJ1-5, is KAGVTQTPRYLIKTRGQQVTLSCSPISGHRSVSWYQQTPGQGLQFLFEYFSETQRNKGNFPGRFSGRQFSNSRSEMNVSTLELGDSALYLCASSLGGTGSDQPQHFGDGTRLSIL.

CDR3 coding DNA: TGTGCCATCAGTGATACATACAATGAGCAGTTCTTC. It specifies CAISDTYNEQFF. The chain links TRBV10-3 to TRBJ2-1; D unresolved. The germline gives CDR1 ENHRY, CDR2 SYGVKD. V was clipped by 3 bases and J by 4 bases, with 4 bases between them. This CDR3 is built from 12 residues.

In this sample, this clone turned up a few times. The chain carries TRBV7-9 and TRBJ1-3; D is unclear. The CDR3 loop spans 15 amino acids. Germline V gene data show CDR1 as SEHNR and CDR2 as FQNEAQ (reference sequence). V gave up 6 bases and J gave up 1 base, with 13 bases separating them. Here the CDR3 reads CASSHRTVSGNTIYF. Written as DNA, the CDR3 is TGTGCCAGCAGTCACCGGACGGTATCTGGAAACACCATATATTTT. Together with reference TRBV7-9 and TRBJ1-3, the CDR3 gives the full variable domain: DTGVSQNPRHKITKRGQNVTFRCDPISEHNRLYWYRQTLGQGPEFLTYFQNEAQLEKSRLLSDRFSAERPKGSFSTLEIQRTEQGDSAMYLCASSHRTVSGNTIYFGEGSWLTVV.